This entry lists 17 T cell receptor beta chains sequenced from one sample in a study of shared clonotypes between healthy human individuals. Clones were read by immunoSEQ multiplex PCR, and TCRdb kept only the in-frame ones, dropping some. This table has about a million clones, around four fifths appearing once. The sample was memory CD4+ T cells sorted from blood. Subset reported: CD45RA-negative fraction. The receptors were gathered from a man between 18 and 35 years old in good health.

V is TRBV10-1 and J is TRBJ2-1; 10 bases are a match to TRBD2. With 4 bases clipped from V and 6 bases from J, the junction kept 6 bases outside the gene matches. CDR3 size: 15 residues. In germline, CDR1 is WNHNN, CDR2 SYGVQD (reference sequence). CDR3 nucleotide sequence: TGCGCCAGCAGTGTAGCGGGAGGCCTAAGCAATGAGCAGTTCTTC. Translated, it gives CASSVAGGLSNEQFF.

About this clone itself: No conserved phenylalanine or tryptophan is present at the end of the CDR3, so a read error is the likely explanation. Because the CDR3's place on the DNA is in doubt, the DNA is left out and the CDR3 is given as listed by TCRdb. The chain recombines TRBV5-1 with TRBJ2-7; the table's D call of TRBD1 was not tested on the DNA. The CDR3 numbers 12 amino acids, ends counted. CDR1 and CDR2 from the germline V gene are SGHRS and YFSETQ. This CDR3 reads CASSLRGTGATE.

The rearrangement joins TRBV6-1 to TRBJ1-2; D not certain. This CDR3 region has 13 residues. In germline, CDR1 is MNHNS, CDR2 SASEGT. V was clipped by 7 bases and J by 4 bases, with 13 bases between them. CDR3 region: CASTRSRGYGYTF. CDR3 nucleotide sequence: TGTGCCAGCACCCGCAGCCGAGGCTATGGCTACACCTTC.

The V and J genes are TRBV11-3 and TRBJ2-7; a weak D match, TRBD1 (6 bases). Germline CDR1 is SGHNT and CDR2 is YENEEA. The V gene lost 5 bases and the J gene lost 3 bases, with 14 bases spanning the gap. The CDR3 is made up of 14 amino acids. The CDR3 spells CASSPGPQGYEQYF. For the CDR3, the DNA is TGTGCCAGCAGCCCAGGGCCACAGGGCTACGAGCAGTACTTC.

The genes are TRBV5-6 and TRBJ2-7, with D possibly TRBD1 on 6 matching bases. V was shortened by 3 bases and J by 0 bases, with 16 bases between the two germline ends. The germline V gene has CDR1 SGHDT and CDR2 YYEEEE. The CDR3 is 16 residues long. For the CDR3, the DNA is TGTGCCAGCAGCTCGTTCGGACAGCACTACTCCTACGAGCAGTACTTC. This codes for CASSSFGQHYSYEQYF.

CDR3 protein: CASRADRSVTYEQYF. CDR3 nucleotides: TGCGCCAGCAGAGCGGACAGGAGCGTCACCTACGAGCAGTACTTC. The chain uses TRBV10-2 and TRBJ2-7; 7 nucleotides agree with TRBD1. CDR3 length: 15 amino acids. The germline gives CDR1 WSHSY, CDR2 SAAADI. The junction had 10 bases not matched to a gene; V was cut back by 6 bases and J by 2 bases.

In nucleotides, the CDR3 is TGCGCCAGCAGCCAAGATTCTACCGAAACTAGGGAGCAGTACTTC. Translating it yields CASSQDSTETREQYF. The chain couples TRBV4-3 to TRBJ2-7, with a weak D call TRBD2 (5 bases). The germline V gene encodes CDR1 LGHNA and CDR2 YSLEER. The V gene lost 0 bases and the J gene lost 7 bases, with 16 bases spanning the gap. The CDR3 is 15 residues long.

This clone was observed a few times. The genes are TRBV21-1 and TRBJ1-2. TRBV21-1 is a known pseudogene. The CDR3 consists of 12 residues. The CDR3 DNA reads TGTGCCAGCAGCAGGCGCGACTATGGCTACACCTTC. Its protein is CASSRRDYGYTF.

The J gene is TRBJ1-6, the V gene TRBV30; D uncertain. Per the germline V gene, CDR1 is GTSNPN and CDR2 is SVGIG (reference sequence). Trimming left V 2 bases short and J 10 bases short, with 6 bases between. This CDR3 spans 11 amino acids. DNA for the CDR3: TGTGCCTGGAGTTTCGGGTCACCCCTCCACTTT. Residues: CAWSFGSPLHF.

The chain links TRBV6-1 to TRBJ2-3; TRBD2 matches 9 bases. V shed 4 bases, J shed 7 bases, and the junction held 3 bases outside the gene matches. The CDR3 extends over 13 amino acids. CDR1 and CDR2 from the germline V gene are MNHNS and SASEGT. In nucleotides, the CDR3 is TGTGCCAGCAGTGGGGCTAGCGGGAATACGCAGTATTTT. Its protein is CASSGASGNTQYF.

V usage is TRBV19 and J usage is TRBJ2-3, with TRBD2 matching 7 bases. The CDR3 loop spans 16 amino acids. Germline CDR1 is LNHDA and CDR2 is SQIVND (reference sequence). The J segment lost 3 bases and the V segment lost 5 bases, leaving 11 bases of the junction unmatched. This CDR3 reads CASSPLGDYGTDTQYF. Written as DNA, the CDR3 is TGTGCCAGTAGTCCACTCGGGGACTACGGAACAGATACGCAGTATTTT.

V and J are TRBV9 and TRBJ2-1; D perhaps matches TRBD1 (6 bases). The germline gives CDR1 SGDLS, CDR2 YYNGEE. The CDR3 spans 17 residues. With 4 bases removed from V and 0 bases from J, the gap between germline ends came to 17 bases. CDR3 coding DNA: TGTGCCAGCAGCCCGAATCCCCAGGGGAGCTCCTACAATGAGCAGTTCTTC. Translating gives CASSPNPQGSSYNEQFF.

The table lists this clone with a few counts. Because the CDR3's place on the DNA is in doubt, the DNA is left out and the CDR3 is given as listed by TCRdb. CDR3 loop: CASSVSGQASTDTQYF. The chain couples TRBV9 to TRBJ2-3. The CDR3 is 16 residues long, counting both termini. CDR1 and CDR2 from the germline V gene are SGDLS and YYNGEE.

This rearrangement joins TRBV5-1 to TRBJ2-7; TRBD1 matches at 9 bases. This CDR3 has 14 amino acids. With V trimmed by 5 bases and J by 2 bases, 5 bases remained unmatched. Germline CDR1 is SGHRS and CDR2 is YFSETQ. The CDR3 DNA sequence: TGCGCCAGCAGAGCACAGGGGGCGACCTACGAGCAGTACTTC. As protein: CASRAQGATYEQYF.

The chain recombines TRBV11-2 with TRBJ2-7; 9 bases match TRBD1. CDR1 and CDR2 from the germline V gene are SGHAT and FQNNGV. CDR3 size: 13 residues. V gave up 4 bases and J gave up 5 bases; unmatched junction bases: 3. CDR3 sequence (DNA): TGTGCCAGCAGCTCGGGACAGGGTAACGAGCAGTACTTC. Protein product: CASSSGQGNEQYF.

This clone has only one observation. The chain is built from TRBV10-1 and TRBJ2-1; D tentatively reads TRBD1 or TRBD2 (5 bases each). The germline V and J ends were trimmed by 0 bases and 13 bases, with 10 bases remaining between them. The length of the CDR3 is 12 residues. Germline V CDR1 and CDR2: WNHNN, SYGVQD (reference sequence). CDR3 loop: CASSESTGPQFF. CDR3 DNA sequence: TGCGCCAGCAGTGAGTCGACGGGGCCCCAGTTCTTC.

J is TRBJ1-5 and V is TRBV18; D is unclear. Trimming took off 2 bases at V and 3 bases at J, with 8 bases between the two ends. This CDR3 has 14 residues. Germline CDR1 is KGHSH and CDR2 is LQKENI. CDR3 loop: CASSPAGNNQPQHF. The CDR3 bases are TGTGCCAGCTCACCAGCTGGGAACAATCAGCCCCAGCATTTT.